The 26 T cell receptor beta chains below all came from one sample that was sequenced in a study of OX40 agonist ivuxolimab in advanced cancers. The repertoire was sequenced with immunoSEQ multiplex PCR; TCRdb's copy has only in-frame clones and lacks some. The top ten clones hold roughly 4.1% of a sample with more than 60,000 clones, approximately 84% of them seen once. The sample in question was CD4+ or CD8+ T cells sorted from blood, obtained in a trial of the OX40 agonist ivuxolimab. These TCRs come from an adult with an advanced solid tumor such as melanoma, head and neck, liver or kidney cancer.

This sequence joins TRBV9 and TRBJ1-4, with D unresolved. Germline lookup yields CDR1 SGDLS and CDR2 YYNGEE. Trimming took 0 bases from V and 7 from J, leaving 10 bases between them. This CDR3 is 14 amino acids long. The CDR3 protein is CASSVGRGGEKLFF. The CDR3 nucleotides are TGTGCCAGCAGCGTAGGGCGGGGTGGTGAAAAACTGTTTTTT.

CDR3 loop: CASSVGQVNTEAFF. CDR3 sequence (DNA): TGTGCCAGCAGCGTAGGGCAGGTAAACACTGAAGCTTTCTTT. The chain recombines TRBV9 with TRBJ1-1; D call uncertain. The ends were cut back, 0 bases at V and 2 bases at J, with 8 bases in the middle. Germline values: CDR1 SGDLS, CDR2 YYNGEE. The CDR3 consists of 14 residues.

J is TRBJ1-1 and V is TRBV5-4; no firm D call. The CDR3 is 16 amino acids. Germline values: CDR1 SGHNT, CDR2 YYREEE (reference sequence). The germline V and J ends were trimmed by 4 bases and 3 bases, with 19 bases remaining between them. The CDR3 DNA reads as TGTGCCAGCAGCCTGGGTGGGAGACGGGGTGACACTGAAGCTTTCTTT. It codes for CASSLGGRRGDTEAFF.

CDR3 coding DNA: TGTGCCAGCAGCACGGACAGGGGCTCTGGAAACACCATATATTTT. Translating gives CASSTDRGSGNTIYF. The chain uses TRBV6-5 and TRBJ1-3, with 9 bases lining up with TRBD1. CDR3 length: 15 residues. With 6 bases clipped from V and 0 bases from J, the junction kept 3 bases outside the gene matches. Germline lookup yields CDR1 MNHEY and CDR2 SVGAGI.

The V call is TRBV6-1, the J call TRBJ1-2; the D gene is possibly TRBD1 (5 bases). The germline V gene encodes CDR1 MNHNS and CDR2 SASEGT. This CDR3 contains 13 residues. With 3 bases removed from V and 4 bases from J, the gap between germline ends came to 9 bases. The CDR3 loop reads CASSESGGYGYTF. DNA for the CDR3: TGTGCCAGCAGTGAGTCCGGGGGCTATGGCTACACCTTC.

The chain joins TRBV6-5 to TRBJ1-5; weak D call: TRBD1 (6 bases). The CDR3 has 15 amino acids. Germline CDR1 and CDR2: MNHEY and SVGAGI. Trimming cost V 6 bases and J 2 bases, with 14 bases left between them. CDR3 bases: TGTGCCAGCAGGAAAACAGGGAGTGGCAATCAGCCCCAGCATTTT. Its protein product is CASRKTGSGNQPQHF.

This clone was seen a few times. CDR3 coding DNA: TGTGCCAGCAGTTACAAGGCAATCCGTGTCACTGAAGCTTTCTTT. It is translated as CASSYKAIRVTEAFF. V is TRBV6-5 and J is TRBJ1-1; the D is unclear. Trimming took 2 bases from V and 4 from J, leaving 14 bases between them. This CDR3 is 15 amino acids long. Germline V lookup: CDR1 MNHEY, CDR2 SVGAGI.

The chain links TRBV19 to TRBJ1-2; no clear D gene. CDR3 size: 11 residues. Per germline, CDR1 LNHDA and CDR2 SQIVND (reference sequence). Trimming removed 3 bases from V and 8 bases from J, with 7 bases in between. The CDR3 coding sequence is TGTGCCAGTAGTATGAAATTGGGCTACACCTTC. Translating gives CASSMKLGYTF.

The rearrangement uses TRBV2 and TRBJ2-5; 10 bases map to TRBD2. Germline trimming cut 6 bases from V and 5 bases from J; bases unmatched to any gene: 12. Germline-derived CDR1 and CDR2 are SNHLY and FYNNEI. This CDR3 region has 16 residues. The CDR3 region has the DNA TGTGCCAGCAGAAGAAGCAGCGGGGGGGCTGGGGAGACCCAGTACTTC. Translation: CASRRSSGGAGETQYF.

The chain is built from TRBV19 and TRBJ2-3; TRBD2 aligns across 15 bases. Per germline, CDR1 LNHDA and CDR2 SQIVND (reference sequence). This CDR3 has 19 residues. After removal of 5 bases from V and 0 bases from J, the junction contained 9 bases not matched to a gene. The CDR3 here is CASSPLPGTSGGSTDTQYF. The CDR3 region has the DNA TGTGCCAGTAGTCCACTCCCCGGGACTAGCGGGGGGAGCACAGATACGCAGTATTTT. The whole variable domain, remainder taken from reference TRBV19 and TRBJ2-3, is DGGITQSPKYLFRKEGQNVTLSCEQNLNHDAMYWYRQDPGQGLRLIYYSQIVNDFQKGDIAEGYSVSREKKESFPLTVTSAQKNPTAFYLCASSPLPGTSGGSTDTQYFGPGTRLTVL.

The chain has TRBV28 and TRBJ1-5, with D tentatively TRBD1 (6 bases). Germline CDR1 MDHEN, CDR2 SYDVKM. Trimming stripped 5 bases from V and 2 bases from J, with 13 bases between. This CDR3 has 15 residues. The CDR3 reads CASSPRQAGNQPQHF. The CDR3 nucleotides are TGTGCCAGCAGTCCACGACAGGCGGGCAATCAGCCCCAGCATTTT.

The chain has TRBV7-9 and TRBJ2-7, with 8 bases identical to TRBD1. The V gene's germline CDR1 is SEHNR and CDR2 FQNEAQ (reference sequence). The ends lost 5 bases at V and 5 bases at J; junction bases unmatched: 8. The CDR3 is 14 residues long. The CDR3 region has the DNA TGTGCCAGCAGCCCGGCAGGGGGCGGCCACGAGCAGTACTTC. It codes for CASSPAGGGHEQYF.

Here the CDR3 reads CASSQDRPSGALPRGETQYF. CDR3 coding DNA: TGCGCCAGCAGCCAAGATAGGCCTAGCGGGGCCCTCCCAAGGGGAGAGACCCAGTACTTC. The rearrangement uses TRBV4-1 and TRBJ2-5; TRBD2 matches at 9 bases. The J segment lost 4 bases and the V segment lost 0 bases, leaving 18 bases of the junction unmatched. There are 20 residues in the CDR3. From germline, CDR1 is MGHRA and CDR2 YSYEKL.

The CDR3 nucleotides are TGTGCCAGCTCACTATGGACGGGGAGCTCCTATAATTCACCCCTCCACTTT. Protein: CASSLWTGSSYNSPLHF. This chain connects TRBV18 to TRBJ1-6, with unresolved D. Per germline, CDR1 KGHSH and CDR2 LQKENI. The CDR3 has 17 residues. Trimming shortened V by 4 bases and J by 0 bases, and 13 bases separated the two germline ends.

The chain recombines TRBV28 with TRBJ2-3; D might be TRBD2 (6 bases). This CDR3 is 14 amino acids long. V was shortened by 5 bases and J by 1 base, with 10 bases between the two germline ends. The germline V gene encodes CDR1 MDHEN and CDR2 SYDVKM. CDR3 region: CASSLGGRTDTQYF. DNA for the CDR3: TGTGCCAGCAGTCTCGGGGGTCGCACAGATACGCAGTATTTT.

This clone was counted only a few times. DNA of the CDR3: TGTGCCAGCAGCTCTCCCCGGACAGGGATAGACTACGAGCAGTACTTC. Amino acid sequence: CASSSPRTGIDYEQYF. The rearrangement links TRBV7-9 to TRBJ2-7; TRBD1 agrees at 8 bases. The CDR3 is 16 residues long. CDR1 and CDR2 from the germline V gene are SEHNR and FQNEAQ (reference sequence). The trim removed 4 bases at V and 3 bases at J, leaving 11 bases unmatched.

The CDR3 nucleotides read TGCGCCAGCAGCCGCAATAGGGGGCAAGTGGACACCATATATTTT. Protein product: CASSRNRGQVDTIYF. V is TRBV5-1 and J is TRBJ1-3; 7 positions agree with TRBD1. This CDR3 comprises 15 residues. V was clipped by 4 bases and J by 8 bases; unmatched bases: 12. Looked up from germline, CDR1 is SGHRS and CDR2 is YFSETQ.

The V call is TRBV20-1, the J call TRBJ2-4, with 9 bases identical to TRBD1. Germline V gene lookup returns CDR1 DFQATT and CDR2 SNEGSKA (reference sequence). Unmatched junction bases numbered 3, after V lost 7 bases and J lost 8 bases. This CDR3 comprises 11 residues. The CDR3 spells CSGTGVDIQYF. Written as DNA, the CDR3 is TGCAGTGGGACAGGGGTGGACATTCAGTACTTC.

The chain uses TRBV7-2 and TRBJ2-1; 9 bases are a match to TRBD2. This CDR3 region has 13 residues. With V trimmed by 5 bases and J by 9 bases, 5 bases remained unmatched. The V gene's germline CDR1 is SGHTA and CDR2 FQGNSA. The CDR3 is CASSLQRGVEQFF. The CDR3 DNA is TGTGCCAGCAGCCTACAGCGGGGGGTTGAGCAGTTCTTC. The variable domain in full, with the rest retrieved from reference TRBV7-2 and TRBJ2-1, is GAGVSQSPSNKVTEKGKDVELRCDPISGHTALYWYRQSLGQGLEFLIYFQGNSAPDKSGLPSDRFSAERTGGSVSTLTIQRTQQEDSAVYLCASSLQRGVEQFFGPGTRLTVL.

CDR3 loop: CASSRHRGPSDTQYF. Written as DNA, the CDR3 is TGTGCCAGCAGTCGTCACAGGGGGCCCTCAGATACGCAGTATTTT. The V gene is TRBV6-5, the J gene TRBJ2-3; 9 nucleotides line up with TRBD1. CDR1 and CDR2 (germline): MNHEY, SVGAGI. There are 15 residues in the CDR3. V lost 5 bases, J lost 4 bases, and 7 bases stayed unmatched.

J is TRBJ1-5 and V is TRBV5-1; a weak D match, TRBD1 (6 bases). This CDR3 is built from 15 residues. CDR1 is SGHRS, CDR2 YFSETQ, per germline. The germline V and J ends were trimmed by 0 bases and 5 bases, with 12 bases remaining between them. This CDR3 is CASSLEGTSYQPQHF. The CDR3 region has the DNA TGCGCCAGCAGCTTGGAGGGGACAAGCTATCAGCCCCAGCATTTT. The whole variable domain, remainder taken from reference TRBV5-1 and TRBJ1-5, is KAGVTQTPRYLIKTRGQQVTLSCSPISGHRSVSWYQQTPGQGLQFLFEYFSETQRNKGNFPGRFSGRQFSNSRSEMNVSTLELGDSALYLCASSLEGTSYQPQHFGDGTRLSIL.

This clone was seen only a few times. The gene calls are TRBV9 and TRBJ2-2; D not certain. Germline V gene lookup returns CDR1 SGDLS and CDR2 YYNGEE. CDR3 length: 12 residues. V lost 3 bases and J lost 0, with 0 bases in between. The CDR3 region is CASSANTGELFF. The CDR3 nucleotides are TGTGCCAGCAGCGCGAACACCGGGGAGCTGTTTTTT.

The genes are TRBV5-1 and TRBJ2-1; tentatively, D is TRBD1 or TRBD2 (5 bases each). Germline V lookup: CDR1 SGHRS, CDR2 YFSETQ. Trimming cost V 7 bases and J 1 base, with 15 bases left between them. CDR3 size: 15 residues. The DNA of the CDR3 is TGCGCCAGCTCCCGGGACGGATCTTCCTACAATGAGCAGTTCTTC. Its protein is CASSRDGSSYNEQFF.

V gene TRBV5-1 combines with J gene TRBJ2-7, with D unresolved. Trimming shortened V by 3 bases and J by 2 bases, and 3 bases separated the two germline ends. The length of the CDR3 is 11 residues. Germline V lookup: CDR1 SGHRS, CDR2 YFSETQ. The CDR3 region has the DNA TGCGCCAGCAGCTCCACCTACGAGCAGTACTTC. It translates to CASSSTYEQYF.

The V and J genes are TRBV7-2 and TRBJ1-1; maybe TRBD1 (5 bases). The germline gives CDR1 SGHTA, CDR2 FQGNSA. This CDR3 contains 14 residues. V was trimmed by 4 bases and J by 1 base, leaving 10 bases between them. The DNA for the CDR3 is TGTGCCAGCAGCTCACGGGGCGGGAACACTGAAGCTTTCTTT. Translation: CASSSRGGNTEAFF.

This chain's CDR3 is CASCKDSGGFQETQYF. CDR3 sequence (DNA): TGTGCCAGCTGTAAAGATAGCGGGGGGTTCCAAGAGACCCAGTACTTC. The chain recombines TRBV2 with TRBJ2-5; the match to TRBD2 covers 10 bases. J gave up 1 base and V 8 bases, and 10 bases lay outside the gene matches. There are 16 residues in the CDR3. Germline loops: CDR1 SNHLY, CDR2 FYNNEI.